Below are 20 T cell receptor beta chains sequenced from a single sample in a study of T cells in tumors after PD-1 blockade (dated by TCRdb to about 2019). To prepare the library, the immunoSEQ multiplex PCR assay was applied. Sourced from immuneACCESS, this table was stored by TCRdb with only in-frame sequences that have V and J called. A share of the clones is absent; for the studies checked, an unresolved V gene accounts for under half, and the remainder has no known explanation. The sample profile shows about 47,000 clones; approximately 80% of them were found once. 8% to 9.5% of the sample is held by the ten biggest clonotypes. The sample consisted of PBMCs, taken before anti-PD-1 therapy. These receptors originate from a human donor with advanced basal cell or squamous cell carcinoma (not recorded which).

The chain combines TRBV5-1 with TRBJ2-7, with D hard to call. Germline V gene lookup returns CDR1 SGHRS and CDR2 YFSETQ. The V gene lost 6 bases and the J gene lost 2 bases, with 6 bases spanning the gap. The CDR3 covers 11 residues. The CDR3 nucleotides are TGCGCCAGCAAGTCGACCTACGAGCAGTACTTC. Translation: CASKSTYEQYF.

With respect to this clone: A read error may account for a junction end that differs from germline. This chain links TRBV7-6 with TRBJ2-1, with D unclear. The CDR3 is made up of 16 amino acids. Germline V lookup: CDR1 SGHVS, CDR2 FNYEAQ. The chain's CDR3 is CASSLGGSGSYSEQFF. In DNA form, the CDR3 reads TGTGCCAGCAGCTTAGGAGGTTCGGGCAGTTACAGTGAGCAGTTCTTC. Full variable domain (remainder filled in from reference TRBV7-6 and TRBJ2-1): GAGVSQSPRYKVTKRGQDVALRCDPISGHVSLYWYRQALGQGPEFLTYFNYEAQQDKSGLPNDRFSAERPEGSISTLTIQRTEQRDSAMYRCASSLGGSGSYSEQFFGPGTRLTVL.

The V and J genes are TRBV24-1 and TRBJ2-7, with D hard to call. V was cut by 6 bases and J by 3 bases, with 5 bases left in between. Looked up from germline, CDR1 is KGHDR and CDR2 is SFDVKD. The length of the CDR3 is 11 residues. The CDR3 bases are TGTGCCACCAGTTCTGGCTACGAGCAGTACTTC. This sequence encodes CATSSGYEQYF.

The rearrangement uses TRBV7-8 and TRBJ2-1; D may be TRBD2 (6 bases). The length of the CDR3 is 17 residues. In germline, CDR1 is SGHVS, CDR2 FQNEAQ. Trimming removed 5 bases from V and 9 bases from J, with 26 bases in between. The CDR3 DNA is TGTGCCAGCAGCCCCACGCGGGGTGTTTTGGGGTTAGGTGAGCAGTTCTTC. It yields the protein CASSPTRGVLGLGEQFF.

The CDR3: CASSPAREPSNEQFF. The CDR3 nucleotides are TGTGCCAGCAGTCCCGCCCGGGAGCCTTCGAATGAGCAGTTCTTC. The V and J genes are TRBV7-9 and TRBJ2-1, with D possibly being TRBD2 (6 bases). The V end lost 6 bases, the J end lost 7 bases, and 19 bases lay between the germline ends. Looked up from germline, CDR1 is SEHNR and CDR2 is FQNEAQ (reference sequence). This CDR3 has 15 amino acids.

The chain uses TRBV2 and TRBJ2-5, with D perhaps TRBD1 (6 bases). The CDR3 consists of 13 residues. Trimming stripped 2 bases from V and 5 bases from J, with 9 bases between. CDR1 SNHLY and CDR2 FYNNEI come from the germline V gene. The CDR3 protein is CASSEQQGETQYF. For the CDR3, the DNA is TGTGCCAGCAGTGAACAGCAGGGGGAGACCCAGTACTTC.

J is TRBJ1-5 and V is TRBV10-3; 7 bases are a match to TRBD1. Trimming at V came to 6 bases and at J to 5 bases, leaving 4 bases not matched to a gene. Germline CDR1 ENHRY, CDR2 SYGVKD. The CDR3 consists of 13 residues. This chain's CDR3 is CAISRGTDQPQHF. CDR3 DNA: TGTGCCATCAGCCGGGGGACAGATCAGCCCCAGCATTTT.

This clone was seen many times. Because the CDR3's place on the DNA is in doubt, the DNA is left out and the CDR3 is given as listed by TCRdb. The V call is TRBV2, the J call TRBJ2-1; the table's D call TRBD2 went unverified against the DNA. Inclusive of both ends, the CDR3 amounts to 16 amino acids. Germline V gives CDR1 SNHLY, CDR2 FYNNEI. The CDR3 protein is CASSTSTSGGDKEQFF.

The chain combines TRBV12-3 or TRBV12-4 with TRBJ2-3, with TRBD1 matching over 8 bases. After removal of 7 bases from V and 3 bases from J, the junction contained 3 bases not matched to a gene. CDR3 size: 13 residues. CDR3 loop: CASNRGVTDTQYF. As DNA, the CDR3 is TGTGCCAGCAACAGGGGGGTGACAGATACGCAGTATTTT.

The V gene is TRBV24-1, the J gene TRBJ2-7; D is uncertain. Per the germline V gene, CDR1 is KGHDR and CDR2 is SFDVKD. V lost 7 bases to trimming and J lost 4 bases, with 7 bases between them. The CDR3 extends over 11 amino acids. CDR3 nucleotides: TGTGCCACCAGCCGGAATTACGAGCAGTACTTC. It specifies CATSRNYEQYF.

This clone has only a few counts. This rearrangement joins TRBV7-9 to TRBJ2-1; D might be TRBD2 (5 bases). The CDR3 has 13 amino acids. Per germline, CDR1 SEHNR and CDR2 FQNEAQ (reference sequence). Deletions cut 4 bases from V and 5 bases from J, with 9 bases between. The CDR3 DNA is TGTGCCAGCAGCTCCACGGGGAACAATGAGCAGTTCTTC. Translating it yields CASSSTGNNEQFF.

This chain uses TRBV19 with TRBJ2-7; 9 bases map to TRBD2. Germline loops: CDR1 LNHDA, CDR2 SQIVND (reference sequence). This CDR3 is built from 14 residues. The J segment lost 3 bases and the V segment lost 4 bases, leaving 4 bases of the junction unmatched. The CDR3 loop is CASSTQRGVYEQYF. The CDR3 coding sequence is TGTGCCAGTAGTACCCAGCGGGGGGTCTACGAGCAGTACTTC.

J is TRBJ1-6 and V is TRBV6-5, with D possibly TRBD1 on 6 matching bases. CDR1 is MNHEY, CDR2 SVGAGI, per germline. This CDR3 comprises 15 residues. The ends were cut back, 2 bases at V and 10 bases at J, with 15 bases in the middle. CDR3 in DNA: TGTGCCAGCAGTTACCAACAGGGCGGAGGATCACCCCTCCACTTT. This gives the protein CASSYQQGGGSPLHF.

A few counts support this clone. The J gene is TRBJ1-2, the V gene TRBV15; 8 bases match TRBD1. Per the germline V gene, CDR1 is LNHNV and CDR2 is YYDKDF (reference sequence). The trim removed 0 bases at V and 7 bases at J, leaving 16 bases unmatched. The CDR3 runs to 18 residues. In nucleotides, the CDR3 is TGTGCCACCAGCAGAGATTCGGGACAGGTCCTTAGGTCGGGTGGCTACACCTTC. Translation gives CATSRDSGQVLRSGGYTF.

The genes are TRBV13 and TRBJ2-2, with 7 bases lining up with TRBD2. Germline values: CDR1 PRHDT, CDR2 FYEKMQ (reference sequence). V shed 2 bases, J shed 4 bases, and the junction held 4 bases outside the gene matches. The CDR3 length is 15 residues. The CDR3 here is CASSLFGGSTGELFF. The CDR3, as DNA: TGTGCCAGCAGCTTATTCGGGGGGTCCACCGGGGAGCTGTTTTTT.

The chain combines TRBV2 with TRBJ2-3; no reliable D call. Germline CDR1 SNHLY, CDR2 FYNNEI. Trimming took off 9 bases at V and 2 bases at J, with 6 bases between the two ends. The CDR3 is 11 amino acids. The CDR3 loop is CARELTDTQYF. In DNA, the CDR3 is TGTGCCAGAGAGCTCACAGATACGCAGTATTTT. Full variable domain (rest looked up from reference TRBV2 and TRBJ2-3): EPEVTQTPSHQVTQMGQEVILRCVPISNHLYFYWYRQILGQKVEFLVSFYNNEISEKSEIFDDQFSVERPDGSNFTLKIRSTKLEDSAMYFCARELTDTQYFGPGTRLTVL.

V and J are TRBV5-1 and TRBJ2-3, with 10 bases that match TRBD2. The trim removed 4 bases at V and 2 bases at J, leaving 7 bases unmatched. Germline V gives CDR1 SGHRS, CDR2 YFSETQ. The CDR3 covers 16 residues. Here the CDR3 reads CASSAGLARDTDTQYF. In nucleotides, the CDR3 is TGCGCCAGCAGCGCGGGACTAGCGCGCGACACAGATACGCAGTATTTT.

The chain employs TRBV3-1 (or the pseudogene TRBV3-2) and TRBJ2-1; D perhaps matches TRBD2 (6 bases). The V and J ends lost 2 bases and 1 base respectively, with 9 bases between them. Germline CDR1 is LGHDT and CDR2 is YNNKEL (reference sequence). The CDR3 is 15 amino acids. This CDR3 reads CASSQSEGSYNEQFF. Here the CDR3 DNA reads TGTGCCAGCAGCCAATCGGAGGGGTCCTACAATGAGCAGTTCTTC.

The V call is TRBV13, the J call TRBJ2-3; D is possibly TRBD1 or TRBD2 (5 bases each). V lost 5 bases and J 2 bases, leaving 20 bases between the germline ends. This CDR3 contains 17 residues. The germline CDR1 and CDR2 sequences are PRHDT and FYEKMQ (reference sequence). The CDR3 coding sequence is TGTGCCAGCAGCCGACTGGAACACGGGACGTACACAGATACGCAGTATTTT. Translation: CASSRLEHGTYTDTQYF.

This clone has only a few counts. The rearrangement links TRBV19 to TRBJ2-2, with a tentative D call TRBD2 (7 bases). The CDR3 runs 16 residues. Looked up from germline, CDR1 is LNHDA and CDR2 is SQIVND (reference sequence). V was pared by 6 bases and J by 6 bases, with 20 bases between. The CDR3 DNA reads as TGTGCCAGTAGCATGGGGAGGGGGTTAGGTTCCGGGGAGCTGTTTTTT. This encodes CASSMGRGLGSGELFF.